Each of the 20 T cell receptor beta chains below was sequenced from the same sample in a study of blood T cell repertoires in COVID-19. The data were produced by immunoSEQ multiplex PCR, yet TCRdb's version contains in-frame clones alone and is incomplete. The sample lists approximately 160,000 clones, 75% to 85% occurring once. Sequenced: PBMCs or T cells enriched from blood (not recorded which). Source of these receptors: a man aged 35 to 55 who had recovered from COVID-19.

This chain links TRBV29-1 with TRBJ2-5; no clear D. CDR1 and CDR2 from the germline V gene are SQVTM and ANQGSEA. Trimming removed 1 base from V and 5 bases from J, with 5 bases in between. This CDR3 region has 11 residues. The CDR3 protein is CSVEAGETQYF. The CDR3 DNA is TGCAGCGTTGAAGCCGGGGAGACCCAGTACTTC.

This clone was observed a handful of times. V usage is TRBV29-1 and J usage is TRBJ2-1; D remains unclear. V was cut by 3 bases and J by 0 bases, with 15 bases left in between. CDR3 length: 16 residues. CDR1 SQVTM and CDR2 ANQGSEA come from the germline V gene. CDR3 protein: CSVDPGQASSYNEQFF. Written as DNA, the CDR3 is TGCAGCGTTGACCCTGGGCAGGCTTCCTCCTACAATGAGCAGTTCTTC.

The chain is built from TRBV10-3 and TRBJ2-1; 10 bases are shared with TRBD2. This CDR3 comprises 15 residues. With 2 bases clipped from V and 7 bases from J, the junction kept 5 bases outside the gene matches. Looked up from germline, CDR1 is ENHRY and CDR2 is SYGVKD. DNA for the CDR3: TGTGCCATCAGTGAGGAGCGGGGGGGCCGAAATGAGCAGTTCTTC. It specifies CAISEERGGRNEQFF.

The rearrangement links TRBV30 to TRBJ2-3, with a possible D match to TRBD2 (7 bases). CDR3 length equals 15 residues. Per germline, CDR1 GTSNPN and CDR2 SVGIG (reference sequence). Trimming removed 2 bases from V and 5 bases from J, with 17 bases in between. The CDR3 reads CAWSLGGGLGDTQYF. Written as DNA, the CDR3 is TGTGCCTGGAGTCTTGGGGGGGGGCTCGGAGATACGCAGTATTTT.

This clone has a single count. The CDR3 nucleotides are TGTGCCAGTAGTATAGTTTGGACAGGGACTCCCAAGGGAGCGCAGTATTTT. Its protein is CASSIVWTGTPKGAQYF. This chain uses TRBV19 with TRBJ2-3, with 8 positions matching TRBD1. V lost 1 base, J lost 10 bases, and 16 bases stayed unmatched. CDR3 length: 17 amino acids. Germline V gene lookup returns CDR1 LNHDA and CDR2 SQIVND (reference sequence).

This clone was observed a few times. This sequence joins TRBV7-6 and TRBJ2-3; a weak D match, TRBD2 (6 bases). The germline V and J ends were trimmed by 3 bases and 2 bases, with 12 bases remaining between them. The CDR3 consists of 15 residues. Germline assignment: CDR1 SGHVS and CDR2 FNYEAQ. CDR3 residues: CASSFLGTPTDTQYF. The CDR3 nucleotides read TGTGCCAGCAGCTTCCTAGGGACTCCCACAGATACGCAGTATTTT.

The chain joins TRBV19 to TRBJ2-2; D not certain. With 5 bases removed from V and 4 bases from J, the gap between germline ends came to 5 bases. This CDR3 contains 12 residues. CDR1 is LNHDA, CDR2 SQIVND, per germline (reference sequence). DNA for the CDR3: TGTGCCAGTAGTTACACCACCGGGGAGCTGTTTTTT. Translated, it gives CASSYTTGELFF.

This chain links TRBV10-1 with TRBJ1-1, with 10 bases identical to TRBD1. V gave up 0 bases and J gave up 2 bases; unmatched junction bases: 3. Germline values: CDR1 WNHNN, CDR2 SYGVQD (reference sequence). CDR3 size: 16 residues. The CDR3 region is CASSESDRGSNTEAFF. CDR3 coding DNA: TGCGCCAGCAGTGAGTCGGACAGGGGGTCCAACACTGAAGCTTTCTTT.

The gene calls are TRBV4-1 and TRBJ1-2; tentative D call: TRBD1 (6 bases). CDR1 is MGHRA, CDR2 YSYEKL, per germline. Trimming took off 3 bases at V and 4 bases at J, with 15 bases between the two ends. The CDR3 extends over 15 amino acids. CDR3 in amino acids: CASSQSVGQTYGYTF. As DNA, the CDR3 is TGCGCCAGCAGCCAGAGCGTCGGACAGACCTATGGCTACACCTTC.

J is TRBJ2-3 and V is TRBV27; 7 nucleotides align to TRBD2. V lost 0 bases and J lost 2; bases outside the gene matches: 8. This CDR3 region has 17 residues. Germline V gives CDR1 MNHEY, CDR2 SMNVEV (reference sequence). Here the CDR3 DNA reads TGTGCCAGCAGTTTATCGAGGCTAGCGGCTAACACAGATACGCAGTATTTT. Translation gives CASSLSRLAANTDTQYF.

CDR3 coding DNA: TGTGCCAGCAAACGGGGGGGCCTCTCCTACGAGCAGTACGTC. It yields the protein CASKRGGLSYEQYV. The chain joins TRBV6-5 to TRBJ2-7; TRBD2 aligns across 8 bases. V shed 7 bases, J shed 0 bases, and the junction held 5 bases outside the gene matches. This CDR3 is 14 amino acids long. CDR1 and CDR2 (germline): MNHEY, SVGAGI.

This chain joins TRBV18 and TRBJ2-3, with D possibly matching TRBD2 (6 bases). CDR1 and CDR2 (germline): KGHSH, LQKENI. Trimming removed 0 bases from V and 0 bases from J, with 16 bases in between. The CDR3 extends over 18 amino acids. CDR3: CASSPPGGAGISTDTQYF. In nucleotides, the CDR3 is TGTGCCAGCTCACCACCTGGAGGGGCAGGAATCAGCACAGATACGCAGTATTTT.

This clone has only a few counts. The DNA of the CDR3 is TGCGCCAGCAGCTTGTTGGCAGGGGCACTGGGAAACACCATATATTTT. Its protein product is CASSLLAGALGNTIYF. V and J are TRBV5-1 and TRBJ1-3, with TRBD1 as a possible D gene (6 bases). Germline CDR1 SGHRS, CDR2 YFSETQ. The CDR3 is 16 amino acids. Trimming pared 1 base from V and 4 bases from J, leaving 15 bases between.

The chain recombines TRBV11-3 with TRBJ2-7; 10 positions match TRBD2. The CDR3 has 17 residues. CDR1 and CDR2 (germline): SGHNT, YENEEA. V was pared by 0 bases and J by 7 bases, with 12 bases of the junction left unmatched. The CDR3 loop is CASSLDRSSGGSGEQYF. Here the CDR3 DNA reads TGTGCCAGCAGCTTAGATCGGTCTAGCGGGGGTTCCGGGGAGCAGTACTTC.

J is TRBJ1-2 and V is TRBV30, with TRBD1 identical over 8 bases. There are 13 residues in the CDR3. With 2 bases clipped from V and 8 bases from J, the junction kept 7 bases outside the gene matches. Per the germline V gene, CDR1 is GTSNPN and CDR2 is SVGIG (reference sequence). The CDR3 sequence: CAWSPLDREGYTF. CDR3 coding DNA: TGTGCCTGGAGTCCCCTGGACAGGGAAGGCTACACCTTC.

V usage is TRBV18 and J usage is TRBJ1-2; perhaps TRBD1 as D (6 bases). With 6 bases removed from V and 3 bases from J, the gap between germline ends came to 14 bases. The CDR3 runs 14 residues. The V gene's germline CDR1 is KGHSH and CDR2 LQKENI. This chain's CDR3 is CASSLGQSHYGYTF. The CDR3 DNA reads TGTGCCAGCTCCCTGGGACAAAGTCACTATGGCTACACCTTC.

This clone was detected once. The gene calls are TRBV6-1 and TRBJ1-3, with D perhaps matching TRBD1 (6 bases). From germline, CDR1 is MNHNS and CDR2 SASEGT. V shed 0 bases and J shed 2 bases, with 8 bases lying between them. The CDR3 extends over 15 amino acids. The CDR3 sequence is CASSEAGAAGNTIYF. CDR3 bases: TGTGCCAGCAGTGAAGCGGGGGCTGCTGGAAACACCATATATTTT.

In its sample, this clone was seen once. The V call is TRBV4-2, the J call TRBJ1-1, with D hard to call. V lost 0 bases, J lost 1 base, and 6 bases lay in between. Germline CDR1 reads LGHNA; CDR2 reads YNFKEQ. This CDR3 comprises 14 residues. This chain's CDR3 is CASSQDGRNTEAFF. CDR3 nucleotide sequence: TGTGCCAGCAGCCAAGATGGGAGGAACACTGAAGCTTTCTTT.

The rearrangement joins TRBV6-5 to TRBJ1-5; D unresolved. This CDR3 is built from 13 residues. CDR1 and CDR2 (germline): MNHEY, SVGAGI. Trimming removed 7 bases from V and 4 bases from J, with 11 bases in between. CDR3 residues: CASMRPDNQPQHF. CDR3 DNA: TGTGCCAGCATGCGGCCAGATAATCAGCCCCAGCATTTT.

The rearrangement joins TRBV12-5 to TRBJ2-1, with D perhaps matching TRBD1 (5 bases). Germline CDR1 and CDR2: LGHNT and FRNRAP. The germline V and J ends were trimmed by 1 base and 8 bases, with 12 bases remaining between them. The CDR3 consists of 14 residues. The CDR3 coding sequence is TGTGCTAGTGGTTTGGGCCAGCGACAGCATGAGCAGTTCTTC. Amino acids: CASGLGQRQHEQFF. Full variable domain (remainder filled in from reference TRBV12-5 and TRBJ2-1): DARVTQTPRHKVTEMGQEVTMRCQPILGHNTVFWYRQTMMQGLELLAYFRNRAPLDDSGMPKDRFSAEMPDATLATLKIQPSEPRDSAVYFCASGLGQRQHEQFFGPGTRLTVL.